The following is a T cell receptor (beta chain) sequence with its context. Its antigen is undetermined. This sample was included in a study of blood T cells in healthy people across ages. Study outcomes and limitations: Unsorted PBMCs blocked a conclusive comparison of naive and antigen-experienced cells.

Trimming removed 6 bases at V and 1 base at J, with 12 bases between. The CDR3 is 14 amino acids. CDR1 and CDR2 from the germline V gene are SNHLY and FYNNEI. The authors ran a second PCR of 7 to 11 cycles using a sample-barcoded 5' primer and a J-beta primer mix. TCRdb reprocessed the 5' RACE reads with MiXCR, giving one entry per CDR3 protein. The table includes hundreds of thousands of distinct CDR3 sequences, 40% to 50% detected once. V gene TRBV2 combines with J gene TRBJ1-1; no definite D call. Sequences were obtained from blood. The receptor comes from a man older than 75 in good health. This CDR3 is CASRGKRENTEAFF. The CDR3 bases are TGTGCCAGCAGAGGAAAGCGGGAGAACACTGAAGCTTTCTTT.